The rows below give T cell receptor beta chains drawn from one sample of a study of blood T cells in healthy people across ages. TCRdb ran MiXCR on the 5' RACE reads and lists one entry per CDR3 protein. Of around 2 million distinct CDR3 sequences listed, about two fifths are singletons. Sequencing was performed on blood. The receptors shown here come from a human donor in good health. CDR3s include the opening cysteine and the closing phenylalanine or tryptophan.

j_call,cdr3_length,v_call,cdr3_aa
TRBJ2-5,15,TRBV7-7,CASNPGVGTNNEQYF
TRBJ1-6,15,TRBV5-1,CASSLAGGNNSPLHF
TRBJ1-2,13,TRBV12-3/TRBV12-4,CASSFEDIYGYTF
TRBJ1-2,14,TRBV12-3/TRBV12-4,CASSTGGALYGYTF
TRBJ2-7,14,TRBV20-1,CSALWALAPGEQYF
TRBJ2-4,15,TRBV9,CASSPRSHQGNIQYF
TRBJ2-3,12,TRBV20-1,CSARWQADTRYF
TRBJ1-2,11,TRBV6-2/TRBV6-3,CASSYRDGYTF
TRBJ1-2,16,TRBV27,CASSSPGDRLDYGYTF
TRBJ2-7,12,TRBV7-9,CASNRTGYEQYF
NA,12,TRBV20-1,CSASGTGDEQYF
TRBJ2-5,14,TRBV7-9,CASSLAEDGLAQYF
TRBJ1-1,17,TRBV6-2/TRBV6-3,CASSYSIFKGLNTEAFF
NA,16,TRBV10-3,CAISDETQGSIYEQYF
TRBJ2-6,16,TRBV10-3,CAISTTGRSGANVLTF
TRBJ1-5,14,TRBV7-2,CASSPSRHPRPQHF
TRBJ2-3,11,TRBV12-3/TRBV12-4,CASATGDTQYF
TRBJ1-2,13,TRBV12-3/TRBV12-4,CASSPERAYGYTF
TRBJ2-1,14,TRBV6-1,CASNGGGNVNEQFF
TRBJ1-2,13,TRBV7-2,CASSLGNSYGYTF
TRBJ2-3,13,TRBV7-3,CASSPTPEDTQYF
TRBJ2-1,16,TRBV27,CASSLYGDRSYNEQFF
TRBJ2-3,14,TRBV12-3/TRBV12-4,CASSSQTLADTQYF
TRBJ2-3,17,TRBV27,CASSIWTSGGHTDTQYF
TRBJ1-1,12,TRBV20-1,CSAHNMNTEAFF
NA,12,TRBV6-2/TRBV6-3,CASNDSGYEQYF
TRBJ2-7,15,TRBV12-3/TRBV12-4,CTSSLALGDSYEQYF
TRBJ2-1,15,TRBV7-9,CASSRPRGRYNEQFF
TRBJ2-1,15,TRBV6-1,CASSESFRGQGEQFF
TRBJ2-3,15,TRBV3-1,CASSQIAGVVDTQYF
TRBJ2-5,15,TRBV11-2,CASSLEQVRYNEQYF
TRBJ2-5,15,TRBV20-1,CSAGRGFDLGETQYF
TRBJ1-2,13,TRBV27,CASSFGSTYGYTF
TRBJ2-7,14,TRBV4-3,CASSQDPGRYEQYF
TRBJ1-2,15,TRBV9,CASSVGEAVGYGYTF
TRBJ2-5,15,TRBV20-1,CSAKGGGAVRETQYF
NA,15,TRBV7-9,CASSPDRASGHEQYF
TRBJ2-5,14,TRBV12-3/TRBV12-4,CASSRRQNQETQYF
TRBJ2-1,16,TRBV5-5,CASSPRGTGNYNEQFF
TRBJ2-5,14,TRBV6-5,CASSYVGDPETQYF
TRBJ2-1,14,TRBV5-5,CASSLQGQNNEQFF
TRBJ2-3,13,TRBV12-3/TRBV12-4,CASRSDWEDTQYF
TRBJ1-2,15,TRBV28,CASSSPGTELYGYTF